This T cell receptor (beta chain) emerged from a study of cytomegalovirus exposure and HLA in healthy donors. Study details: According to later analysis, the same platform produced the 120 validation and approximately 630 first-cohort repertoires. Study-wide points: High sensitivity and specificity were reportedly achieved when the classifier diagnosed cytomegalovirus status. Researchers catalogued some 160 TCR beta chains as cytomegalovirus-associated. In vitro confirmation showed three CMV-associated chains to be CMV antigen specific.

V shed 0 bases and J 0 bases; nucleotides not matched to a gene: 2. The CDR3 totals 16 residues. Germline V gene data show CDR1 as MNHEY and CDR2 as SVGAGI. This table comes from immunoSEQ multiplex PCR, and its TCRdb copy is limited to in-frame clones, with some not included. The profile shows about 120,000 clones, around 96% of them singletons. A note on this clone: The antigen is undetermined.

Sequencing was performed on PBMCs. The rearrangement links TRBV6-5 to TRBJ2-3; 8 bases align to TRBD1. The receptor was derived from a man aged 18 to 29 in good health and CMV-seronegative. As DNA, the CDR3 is TGTGCCAGCAGTTACTCGACAGGGGTTAGCACAGATACGCAGTATTTT. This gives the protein CASSYSTGVSTDTQYF.